The rows below give T cell receptor beta chains drawn from one sample of a study of OX40 agonist ivuxolimab in advanced cancers. The assay was immunoSEQ multiplex PCR, and TCRdb's table has in-frame clones only and misses some. This sample yields about 80,000 clones, of which around 87% are seen a single time; more than 0.3% belongs to the top ten. The sample in question was CD4+ or CD8+ T cells sorted from blood, obtained in a trial of the OX40 agonist ivuxolimab. These receptors all stem from an adult with an advanced solid tumor such as melanoma, head and neck, liver or kidney cancer. The CDR3 runs from the conserved cysteine through the conserved F or W.

TRBV13	CASSRGQGTEKLFF
TRBV28	CASSLGTGRGLGSRGEWYYEQYF
TRBV4-1	CASSQDLRGSLGGYTF
TRBV9	CASSSRMDYTF
TRBV15	CATSLGGADTQYF
TRBV7-9	CASSLGPATSYNSPLHF
TRBV6-1	CASSAQGLAGETQYF
TRBV10-3	CAISESITTGHVFF
TRBV30	CAWRGAGMSNQPQHF
TRBV7-6	CASSARGVRNTGELFF
TRBV5-1	CASSIHSGRALFTDTQYF
TRBV6-1	CASSQLAGGRIEQFF
TRBV5-1	CASSLADREGAYEQYF
TRBV10-2	CASQTGGDYGYTF
TRBV4-1	CASSQRSGRYQETQYF
TRBV2	CASSEFGTGRLSGANVLTF
TRBV7-5	CVRSLSFPGQGRGNQPQHF
TRBV25-1	CASSGLAGGADTQYF
TRBV6-5	CASSYQGPTYNEQFF
TRBV5-1	CASSLEGNTEAFF
TRBV19	CASSPHEAGANVLTF
TRBV19	CASSTDRGFYNEQFF
TRBV5-4	CASSLGAGGLETQYF
TRBV5-5	CASSSTGTRNTEAFF
TRBV5-1	CASREAGANVLTF
TRBV5-1	CASSPGIGLGYF
TRBV18	CASSGQTNTGELFF
TRBV28	CASSINTEAFF
TRBV2	CASVRGPFTEAFF
TRBV28	CASSPPGHGHNYGYTF
TRBV29-1	CSVELSMNTEAFF
TRBV9	CASSVAEVSYNEQFF
TRBV6-5	CASSRTSGSYEQYF
TRBV9	CASSAGVREYQETQYF
TRBV21-1	CASSKVGGDNYGYTF
TRBV28	CASFPSERASSYEQYF